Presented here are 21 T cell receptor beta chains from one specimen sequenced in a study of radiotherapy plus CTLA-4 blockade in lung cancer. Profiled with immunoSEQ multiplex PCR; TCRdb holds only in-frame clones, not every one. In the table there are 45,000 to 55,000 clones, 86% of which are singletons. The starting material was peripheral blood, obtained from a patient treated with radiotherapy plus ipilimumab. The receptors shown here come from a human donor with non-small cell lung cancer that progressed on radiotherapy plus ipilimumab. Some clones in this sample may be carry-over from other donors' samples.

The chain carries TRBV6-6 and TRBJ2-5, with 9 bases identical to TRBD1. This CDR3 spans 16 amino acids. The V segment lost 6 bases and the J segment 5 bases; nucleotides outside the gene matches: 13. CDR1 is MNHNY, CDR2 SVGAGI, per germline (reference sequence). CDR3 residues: CASRATGTGLEETQYF. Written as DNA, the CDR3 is TGTGCCAGCAGGGCGACCGGGACAGGGTTGGAGGAGACCCAGTACTTC.

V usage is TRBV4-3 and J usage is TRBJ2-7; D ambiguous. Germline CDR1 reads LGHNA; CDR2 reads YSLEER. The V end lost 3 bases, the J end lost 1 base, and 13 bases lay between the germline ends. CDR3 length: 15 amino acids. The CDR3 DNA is TGCGCCAGCAGCCATCAAAGAGCAGGTTCCTACGAGCAGTACTTC. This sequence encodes CASSHQRAGSYEQYF.

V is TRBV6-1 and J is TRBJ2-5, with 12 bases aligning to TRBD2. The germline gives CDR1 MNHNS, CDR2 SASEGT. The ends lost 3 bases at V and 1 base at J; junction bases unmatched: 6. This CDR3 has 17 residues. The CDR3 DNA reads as TGTGCCAGCAGTGATGGAGGGACTAGCGGGTTCCAAGAGACCCAGTACTTC. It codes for CASSDGGTSGFQETQYF.

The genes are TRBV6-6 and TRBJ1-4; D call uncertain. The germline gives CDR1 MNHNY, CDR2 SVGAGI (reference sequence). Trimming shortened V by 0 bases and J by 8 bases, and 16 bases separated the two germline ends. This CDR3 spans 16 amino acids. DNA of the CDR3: TGTGCCAGCAGTTACTCGGGGAATTCAGGAGGGGAAAAACTGTTTTTT. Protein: CASSYSGNSGGEKLFF.

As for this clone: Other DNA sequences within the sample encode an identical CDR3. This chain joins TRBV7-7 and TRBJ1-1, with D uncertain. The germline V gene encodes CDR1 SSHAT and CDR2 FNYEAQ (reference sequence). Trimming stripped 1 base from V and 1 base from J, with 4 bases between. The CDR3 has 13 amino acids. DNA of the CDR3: TGTGCCAGCAGCTTAGATCGGAACACTGAAGCTTTCTTT. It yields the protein CASSLDRNTEAFF.

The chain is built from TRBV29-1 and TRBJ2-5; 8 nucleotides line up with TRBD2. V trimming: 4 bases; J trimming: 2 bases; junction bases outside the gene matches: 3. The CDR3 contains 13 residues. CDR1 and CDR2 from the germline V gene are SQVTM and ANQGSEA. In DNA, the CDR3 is TGCAGCGTTGCGGGGGGGAGTCAAGAGACCCAGTACTTC. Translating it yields CSVAGGSQETQYF.

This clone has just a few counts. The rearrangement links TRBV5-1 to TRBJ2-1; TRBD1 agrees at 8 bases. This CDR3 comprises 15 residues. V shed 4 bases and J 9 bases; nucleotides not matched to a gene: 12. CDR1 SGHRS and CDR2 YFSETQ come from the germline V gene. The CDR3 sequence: CASSPWAGGAGEQFF. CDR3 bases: TGCGCCAGCAGCCCCTGGGCAGGGGGCGCAGGTGAGCAGTTCTTC.

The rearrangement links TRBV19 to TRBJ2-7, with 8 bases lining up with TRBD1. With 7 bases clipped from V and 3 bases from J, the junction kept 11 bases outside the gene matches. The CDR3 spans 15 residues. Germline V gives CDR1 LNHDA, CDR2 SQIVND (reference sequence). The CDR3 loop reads CASTRTGTGRYEQYF. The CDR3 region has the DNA TGTGCCAGTACCCGAACCGGGACAGGACGCTACGAGCAGTACTTC.

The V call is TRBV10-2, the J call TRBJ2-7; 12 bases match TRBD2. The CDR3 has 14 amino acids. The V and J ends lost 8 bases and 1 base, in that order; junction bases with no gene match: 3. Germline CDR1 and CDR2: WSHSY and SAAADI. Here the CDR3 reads CASRGTSGSYEQYF. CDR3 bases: TGCGCCAGCCGGGGGACTAGCGGGTCCTACGAGCAGTACTTC.

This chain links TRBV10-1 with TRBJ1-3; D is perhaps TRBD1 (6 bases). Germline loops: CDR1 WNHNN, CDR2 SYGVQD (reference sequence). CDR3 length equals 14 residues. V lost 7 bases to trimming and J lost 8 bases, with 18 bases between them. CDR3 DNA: TGCGCCAGCATCAGGGGCATATTGCTCTACACCATATATTTT. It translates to CASIRGILLYTIYF.

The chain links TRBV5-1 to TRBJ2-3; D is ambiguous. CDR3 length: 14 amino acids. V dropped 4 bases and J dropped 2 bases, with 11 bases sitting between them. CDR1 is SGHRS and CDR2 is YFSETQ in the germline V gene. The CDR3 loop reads CASSPARNTDTQYF. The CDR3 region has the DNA TGCGCCAGCAGCCCCGCTAGGAACACAGATACGCAGTATTTT.

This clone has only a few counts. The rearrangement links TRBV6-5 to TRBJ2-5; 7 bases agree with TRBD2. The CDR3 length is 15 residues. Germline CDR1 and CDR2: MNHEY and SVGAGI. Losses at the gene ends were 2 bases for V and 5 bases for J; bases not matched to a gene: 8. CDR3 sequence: CASSYTLTSTETQYF. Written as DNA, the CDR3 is TGTGCCAGCAGTTACACTTTGACTAGCACTGAGACCCAGTACTTC.

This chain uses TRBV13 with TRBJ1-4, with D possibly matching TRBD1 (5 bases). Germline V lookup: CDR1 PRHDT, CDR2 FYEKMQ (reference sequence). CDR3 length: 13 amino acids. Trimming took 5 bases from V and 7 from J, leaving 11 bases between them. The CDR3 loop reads CASSVRVAEKLFF. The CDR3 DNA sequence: TGTGCCAGCAGCGTCAGGGTAGCTGAAAAACTGTTTTTT.

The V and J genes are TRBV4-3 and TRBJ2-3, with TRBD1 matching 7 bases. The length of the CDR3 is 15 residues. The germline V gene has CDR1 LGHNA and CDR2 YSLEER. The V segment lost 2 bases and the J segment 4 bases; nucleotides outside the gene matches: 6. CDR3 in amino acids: CASSQRGGQADTQYF. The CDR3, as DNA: TGCGCCAGCAGCCAACGAGGGGGCCAAGCAGATACGCAGTATTTT.

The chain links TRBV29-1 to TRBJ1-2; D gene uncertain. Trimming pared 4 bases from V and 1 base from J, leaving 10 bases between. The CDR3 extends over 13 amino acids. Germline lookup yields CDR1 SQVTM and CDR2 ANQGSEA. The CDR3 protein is CSVVASYNYGYTF. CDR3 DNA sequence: TGCAGCGTTGTCGCGTCATATAACTATGGCTACACCTTC.

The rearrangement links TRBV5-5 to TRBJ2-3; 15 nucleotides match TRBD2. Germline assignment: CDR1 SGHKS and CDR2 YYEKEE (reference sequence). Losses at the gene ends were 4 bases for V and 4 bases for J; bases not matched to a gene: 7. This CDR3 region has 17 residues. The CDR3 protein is CASSIGLAGGPSDTQYF. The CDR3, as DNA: TGTGCCAGCAGCATAGGACTAGCGGGAGGGCCGTCAGATACGCAGTATTTT.

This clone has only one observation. CDR3 in amino acids: CASSLQGPSGNTIYF. The CDR3 DNA is TGTGCCAGCTCACTTCAGGGGCCCTCTGGAAACACCATATATTTT. The chain uses TRBV18 and TRBJ1-3, with D perhaps TRBD1 (6 bases). Trimming pared 4 bases from V and 0 bases from J, leaving 10 bases between. The CDR3 extends over 15 amino acids. Looked up from germline, CDR1 is KGHSH and CDR2 is LQKENI.

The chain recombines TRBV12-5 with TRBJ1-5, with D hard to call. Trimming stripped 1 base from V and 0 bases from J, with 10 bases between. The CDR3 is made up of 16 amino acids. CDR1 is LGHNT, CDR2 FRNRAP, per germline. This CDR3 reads CASGLARRDSNQPQHF. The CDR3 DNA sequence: TGTGCTAGTGGTTTGGCCCGGAGGGATAGCAATCAGCCCCAGCATTTT. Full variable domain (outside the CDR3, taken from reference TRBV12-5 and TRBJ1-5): DARVTQTPRHKVTEMGQEVTMRCQPILGHNTVFWYRQTMMQGLELLAYFRNRAPLDDSGMPKDRFSAEMPDATLATLKIQPSEPRDSAVYFCASGLARRDSNQPQHFGDGTRLSIL.

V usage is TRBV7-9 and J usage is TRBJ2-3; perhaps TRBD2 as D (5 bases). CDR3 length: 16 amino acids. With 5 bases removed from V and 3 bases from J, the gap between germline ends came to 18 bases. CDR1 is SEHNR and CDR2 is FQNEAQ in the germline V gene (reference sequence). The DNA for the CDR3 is TGTGCCAGCAGCCCGCAGCTTTCTAGCATAACAGATACGCAGTATTTT. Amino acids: CASSPQLSSITDTQYF. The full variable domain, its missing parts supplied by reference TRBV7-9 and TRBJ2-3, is DTGVSQNPRHKITKRGQNVTFRCDPISEHNRLYWYRQTLGQGPEFLTYFQNEAQLEKSRLLSDRFSAERPKGSFSTLEIQRTEQGDSAMYLCASSPQLSSITDTQYFGPGTRLTVL.

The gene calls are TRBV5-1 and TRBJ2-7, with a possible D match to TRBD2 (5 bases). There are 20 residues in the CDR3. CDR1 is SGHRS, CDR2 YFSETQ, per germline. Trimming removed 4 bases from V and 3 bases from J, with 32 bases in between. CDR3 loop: CASSPFGLGDLYQFVYEQYF. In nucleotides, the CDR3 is TGCGCCAGCAGCCCCTTTGGTCTGGGAGACCTATACCAATTCGTCTACGAGCAGTACTTC.

The CDR3, as DNA: TGTGCCAGCAGTTTAAAGGGGACAGGCTGGACTGAAGCTTTCTTT. Its protein product is CASSLKGTGWTEAFF. The rearrangement links TRBV27 to TRBJ1-1; 8 nucleotides align to TRBD1. The CDR3 runs 15 residues. Germline loops: CDR1 MNHEY, CDR2 SMNVEV (reference sequence). V trimming: 2 bases; J trimming: 5 bases; junction bases outside the gene matches: 7.